The 8 T cell receptor beta chains in this list originate from one sample, sequenced in a study of spatial heterogeneity in lung cancer. Time point: blood at routine non-recurrence follow-up after resection. From the 5' RACE reads, TCRdb called clonotypes with MiXCR, one entry per CDR3 protein. There are roughly 4,400 distinct CDR3 sequences in the sample; about a quarter occur only once, and 5.7% lies in the top ten. Sequenced here: PBMCs, sampled at follow-up. These receptors were obtained from a male donor with early-stage non-small cell lung cancer.

In its sample, this clonotype ranks as medium-sized. V is TRBV5-1 and J is TRBJ1-2, with 10 bases identical to TRBD1. The germline gives CDR1 SGHRS, CDR2 YFSETQ. J lost 2 bases, V lost 8 bases, and 9 bases had no gene match. This CDR3 comprises 15 residues. CDR3 residues: CASSAGTGENYGYTF. DNA of the CDR3: TGCGCCAGTTCCGCCGGGACAGGGGAGAACTATGGCTACACCTTC.

Only a few counts were recorded for this clonotype. CDR3 nucleotides: TGCAGCGTTGAACAACGATCAGGGGCGCCGAATGAAAAACTGTTTTTT. Translation: CSVEQRSGAPNEKLFF. This chain uses TRBV29-1 with TRBJ1-4; possible D gene TRBD1, 6 bases. The germline gives CDR1 SQVTM, CDR2 ANQGSEA. Trimming took 2 bases from V and 5 from J, leaving 18 bases between them. This CDR3 has 16 residues.

This clonotype has only one observation. This sequence joins TRBV11-2 and TRBJ2-7; 7 nucleotides agree with TRBD2. V trimming: 4 bases; J trimming: 6 bases; junction bases outside the gene matches: 9. The CDR3 extends over 14 amino acids. The germline gives CDR1 SGHAT, CDR2 FQNNGV. The CDR3 DNA reads TGTGCCAGCAGCTCTCGGACTAGTTTGTCCGAGCAGTACTTC. It is translated as CASSSRTSLSEQYF.

The V and J genes are TRBV7-2 and TRBJ2-5; D remains unclear. CDR1 is SGHTA, CDR2 FQGNSA, per germline. Trimming removed 5 bases at V and 3 bases at J, with 4 bases between. There are 11 residues in the CDR3. CDR3 region: CASSPKETQYF. The DNA for the CDR3 is TGTGCCAGCAGCCCGAAAGAGACCCAGTACTTC.

V is TRBV2 and J is TRBJ2-3; 7 nucleotides match TRBD1. Germline CDR1 reads SNHLY; CDR2 reads FYNNEI. With V trimmed by 7 bases and J by 2 bases, 12 bases remained unmatched. CDR3 size: 16 residues. CDR3 nucleotides: TGTGCCAGCATTCGTCCAGGGGGTCGAGACACAGATACGCAGTATTTT. This translates into CASIRPGGRDTDTQYF.

The J gene is TRBJ2-7, the V gene TRBV12-3 or TRBV12-4, with D maybe TRBD1 (6 bases). The CDR3 has 13 amino acids. The V and J ends lost 0 bases and 7 bases respectively, with 10 bases between them. The CDR3 loop reads CASSLAGAGEQYF. The CDR3 DNA reads TGTGCCAGCAGTTTAGCGGGGGCTGGGGAGCAGTACTTC.

This rearrangement joins TRBV19 to TRBJ1-5; maybe TRBD1 (6 bases). Trimming took 4 bases from V and 1 from J, leaving 14 bases between them. Per germline, CDR1 LNHDA and CDR2 SQIVND (reference sequence). The CDR3 runs 16 residues. The CDR3 region is CASSTLTGGSNQPQHF. The CDR3 nucleotides are TGTGCCAGTAGTACCCTTACTGGGGGCAGCAATCAGCCCCAGCATTTT.

There are a few counts of this clonotype. The gene calls are TRBV7-3 and TRBJ2-1, with D uncertain. The length of the CDR3 is 13 residues. Germline V lookup: CDR1 SGHTA, CDR2 FQGTGA. V lost 0 bases and J lost 7, with 7 bases in between. CDR3 sequence: CASSLTPGNEQFF. Written as DNA, the CDR3 is TGTGCCAGCAGCTTAACCCCGGGTAATGAGCAGTTCTTC.